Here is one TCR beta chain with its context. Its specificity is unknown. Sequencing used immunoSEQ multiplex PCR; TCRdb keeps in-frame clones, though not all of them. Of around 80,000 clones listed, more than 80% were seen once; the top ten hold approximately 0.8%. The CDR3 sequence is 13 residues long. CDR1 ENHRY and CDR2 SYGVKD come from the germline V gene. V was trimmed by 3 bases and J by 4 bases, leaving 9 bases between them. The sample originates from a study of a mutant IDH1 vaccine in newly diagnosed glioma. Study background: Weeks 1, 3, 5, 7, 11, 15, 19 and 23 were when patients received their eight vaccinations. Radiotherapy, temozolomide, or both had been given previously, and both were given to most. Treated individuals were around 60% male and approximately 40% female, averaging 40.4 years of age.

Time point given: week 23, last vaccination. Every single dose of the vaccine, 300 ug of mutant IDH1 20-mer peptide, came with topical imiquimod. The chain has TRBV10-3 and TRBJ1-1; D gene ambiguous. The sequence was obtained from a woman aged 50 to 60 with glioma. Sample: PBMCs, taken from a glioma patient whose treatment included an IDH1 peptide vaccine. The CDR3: CAISEWESTEAFF. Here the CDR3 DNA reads TGTGCCATCAGTGAATGGGAGAGCACTGAAGCTTTCTTT.